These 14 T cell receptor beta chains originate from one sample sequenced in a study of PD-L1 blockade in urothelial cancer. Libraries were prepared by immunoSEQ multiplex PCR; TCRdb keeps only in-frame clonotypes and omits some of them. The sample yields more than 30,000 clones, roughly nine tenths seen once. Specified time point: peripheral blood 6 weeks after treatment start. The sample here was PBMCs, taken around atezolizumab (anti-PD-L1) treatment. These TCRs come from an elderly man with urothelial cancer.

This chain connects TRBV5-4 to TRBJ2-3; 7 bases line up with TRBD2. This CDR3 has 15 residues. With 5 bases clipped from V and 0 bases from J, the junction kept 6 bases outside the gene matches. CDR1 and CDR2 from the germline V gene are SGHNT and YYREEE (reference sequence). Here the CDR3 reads CASSLGRGSTDTQYF. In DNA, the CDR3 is TGTGCCAGCAGTCTTGGGAGGGGTAGCACAGATACGCAGTATTTT. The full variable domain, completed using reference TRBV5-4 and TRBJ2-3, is ETGVTQSPTHLIKTRGQQVTLRCSSQSGHNTVSWYQQALGQGPQFIFQYYREEENGRGNFPPRFSGLQFPNYSSELNVNALELDDSALYLCASSLGRGSTDTQYFGPGTRLTVL.

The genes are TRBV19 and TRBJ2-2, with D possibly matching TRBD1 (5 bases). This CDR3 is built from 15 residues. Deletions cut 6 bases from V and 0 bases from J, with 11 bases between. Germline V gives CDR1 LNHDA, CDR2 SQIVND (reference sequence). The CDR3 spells CASRWGRSNTGELFF. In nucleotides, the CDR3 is TGTGCCAGTAGGTGGGGCAGGTCGAACACCGGGGAGCTGTTTTTT.

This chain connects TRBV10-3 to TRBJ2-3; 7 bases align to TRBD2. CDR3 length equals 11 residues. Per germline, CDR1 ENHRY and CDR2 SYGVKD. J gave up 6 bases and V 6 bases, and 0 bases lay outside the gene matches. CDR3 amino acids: CAIRGGDTQYF. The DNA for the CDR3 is TGTGCCATCAGGGGGGGGGATACGCAGTATTTT.

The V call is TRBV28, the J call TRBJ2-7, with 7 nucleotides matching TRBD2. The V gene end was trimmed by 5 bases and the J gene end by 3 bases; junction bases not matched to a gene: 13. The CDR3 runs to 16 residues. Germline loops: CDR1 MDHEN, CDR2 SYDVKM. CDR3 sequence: CASSPRGAGGYYEQYF. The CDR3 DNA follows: TGTGCCAGCAGTCCCCGCGGGGCCGGGGGGTACTACGAGCAGTACTTC.

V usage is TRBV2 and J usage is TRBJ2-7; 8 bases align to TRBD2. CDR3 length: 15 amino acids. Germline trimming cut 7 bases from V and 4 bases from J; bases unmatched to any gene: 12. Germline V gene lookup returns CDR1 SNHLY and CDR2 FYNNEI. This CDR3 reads CASKSSGPKGYEQYF. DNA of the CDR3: TGTGCCAGCAAGTCTAGCGGGCCTAAGGGTTACGAGCAGTACTTC. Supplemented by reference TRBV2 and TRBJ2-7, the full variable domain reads EPEVTQTPSHQVTQMGQEVILRCVPISNHLYFYWYRQILGQKVEFLVSFYNNEISEKSEIFDDQFSVERPDGSNFTLKIRSTKLEDSAMYFCASKSSGPKGYEQYFGPGTRLTVT.

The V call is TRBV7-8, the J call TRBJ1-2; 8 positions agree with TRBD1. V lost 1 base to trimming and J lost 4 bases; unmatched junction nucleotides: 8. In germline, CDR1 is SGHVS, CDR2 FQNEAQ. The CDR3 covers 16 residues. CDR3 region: CASSLGQGARPYGYTF. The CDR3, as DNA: TGTGCCAGCAGCTTAGGCCAGGGGGCGCGGCCCTATGGCTACACCTTC.

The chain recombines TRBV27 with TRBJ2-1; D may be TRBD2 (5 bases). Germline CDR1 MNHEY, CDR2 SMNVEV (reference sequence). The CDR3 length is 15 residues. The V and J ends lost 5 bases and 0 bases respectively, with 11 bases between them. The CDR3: CASSKTGISYNEQFF. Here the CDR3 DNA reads TGTGCCAGCAGTAAAACCGGGATCTCCTACAATGAGCAGTTCTTC.

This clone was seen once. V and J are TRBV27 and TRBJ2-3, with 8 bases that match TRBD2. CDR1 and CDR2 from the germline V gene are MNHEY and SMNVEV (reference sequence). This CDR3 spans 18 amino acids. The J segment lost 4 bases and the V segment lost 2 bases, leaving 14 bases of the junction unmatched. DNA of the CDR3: TGTGCCAGCAGTTTACCCACGTGGGAGCGGGAGAGGGCAGATACGCAGTATTTT. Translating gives CASSLPTWERERADTQYF.

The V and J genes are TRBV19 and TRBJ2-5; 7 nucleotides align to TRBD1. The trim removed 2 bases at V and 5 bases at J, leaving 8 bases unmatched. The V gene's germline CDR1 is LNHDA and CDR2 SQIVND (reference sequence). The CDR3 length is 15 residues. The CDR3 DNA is TGTGCCAGTAGTATATCTAGACAGGGCAGCGAGACCCAGTACTTC. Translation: CASSISRQGSETQYF.

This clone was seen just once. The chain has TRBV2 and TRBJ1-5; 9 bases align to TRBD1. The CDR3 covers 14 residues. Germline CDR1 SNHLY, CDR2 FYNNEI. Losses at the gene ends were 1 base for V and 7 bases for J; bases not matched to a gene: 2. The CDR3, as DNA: TGTGCCAGCAGTGAAGGACAGGGGGAACAGCCCCAGCATTTT. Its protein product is CASSEGQGEQPQHF. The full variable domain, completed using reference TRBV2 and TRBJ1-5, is EPEVTQTPSHQVTQMGQEVILRCVPISNHLYFYWYRQILGQKVEFLVSFYNNEISEKSEIFDDQFSVERPDGSNFTLKIRSTKLEDSAMYFCASSEGQGEQPQHFGDGTRLSIL.

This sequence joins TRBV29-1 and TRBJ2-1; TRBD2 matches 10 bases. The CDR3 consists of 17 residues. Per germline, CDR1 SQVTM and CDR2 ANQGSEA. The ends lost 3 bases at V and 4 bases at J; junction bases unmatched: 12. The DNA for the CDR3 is TGCAGCGTTGATGGCACTACTACTAGCGGGAATTACAATGAGCAGTTCTTC. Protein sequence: CSVDGTTTSGNYNEQFF.

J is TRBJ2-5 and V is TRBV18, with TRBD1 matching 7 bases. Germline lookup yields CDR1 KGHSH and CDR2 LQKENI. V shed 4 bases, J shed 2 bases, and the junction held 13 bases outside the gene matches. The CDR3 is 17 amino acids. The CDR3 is CASSLTPRQGAQETQYF. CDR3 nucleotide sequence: TGTGCCAGCTCACTCACCCCCCGACAGGGCGCACAAGAGACCCAGTACTTC.

CDR3 nucleotide sequence: TGCAGTGCTAGAGGGCAAGTTGAAGCTTTCTTT. Protein sequence: CSARGQVEAFF. This chain uses TRBV20-1 with TRBJ1-1, with D unresolved. This CDR3 contains 11 residues. Germline V lookup: CDR1 DFQATT, CDR2 SNEGSKA (reference sequence). V was shortened by 1 base and J by 7 bases, with 7 bases between the two germline ends.

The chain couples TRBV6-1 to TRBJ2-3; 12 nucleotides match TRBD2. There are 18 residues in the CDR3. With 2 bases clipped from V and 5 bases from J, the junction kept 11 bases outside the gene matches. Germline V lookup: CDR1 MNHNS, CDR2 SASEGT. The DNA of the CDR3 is TGTGCCAGCAGTGAATCGAGGGGGTCTAGCGGGAGGGGAGATACGCAGTATTTT. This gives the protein CASSESRGSSGRGDTQYF.